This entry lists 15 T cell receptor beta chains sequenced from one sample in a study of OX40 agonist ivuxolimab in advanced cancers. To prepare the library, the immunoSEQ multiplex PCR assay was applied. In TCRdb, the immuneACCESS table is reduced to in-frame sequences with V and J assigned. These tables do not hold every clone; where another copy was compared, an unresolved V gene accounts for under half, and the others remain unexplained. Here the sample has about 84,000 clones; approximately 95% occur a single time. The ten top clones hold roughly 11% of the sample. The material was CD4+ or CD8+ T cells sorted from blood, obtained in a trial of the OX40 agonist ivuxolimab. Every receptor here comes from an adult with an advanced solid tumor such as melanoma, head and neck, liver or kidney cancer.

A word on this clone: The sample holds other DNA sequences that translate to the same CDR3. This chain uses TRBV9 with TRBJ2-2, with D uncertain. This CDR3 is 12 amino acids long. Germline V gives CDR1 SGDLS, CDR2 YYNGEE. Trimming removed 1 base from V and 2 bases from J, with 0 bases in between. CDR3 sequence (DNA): TGTGCCAGCAGCGTAAACACCGGGGAGCTGTTTTTT. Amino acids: CASSVNTGELFF.

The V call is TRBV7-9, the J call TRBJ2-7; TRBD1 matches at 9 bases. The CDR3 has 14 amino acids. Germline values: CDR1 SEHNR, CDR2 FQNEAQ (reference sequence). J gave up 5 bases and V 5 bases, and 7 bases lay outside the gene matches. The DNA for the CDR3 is TGTGCCAGCAGCGGGTGGGACAGGGCAAACGAGCAGTACTTC. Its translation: CASSGWDRANEQYF.

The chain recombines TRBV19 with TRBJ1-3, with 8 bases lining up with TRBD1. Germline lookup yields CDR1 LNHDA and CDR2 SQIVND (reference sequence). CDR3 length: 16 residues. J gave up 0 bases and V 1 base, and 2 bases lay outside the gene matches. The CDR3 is CASSIGDRRSGNTIYF. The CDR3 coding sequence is TGTGCCAGTAGTATAGGGGACAGGCGCTCTGGAAACACCATATATTTT.

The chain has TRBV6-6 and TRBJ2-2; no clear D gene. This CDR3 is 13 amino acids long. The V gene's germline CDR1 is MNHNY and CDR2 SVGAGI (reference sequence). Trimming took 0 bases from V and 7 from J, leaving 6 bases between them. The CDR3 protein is CASSYSVNGELFF. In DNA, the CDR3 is TGTGCCAGCAGTTACTCCGTGAACGGGGAGCTGTTTTTT.

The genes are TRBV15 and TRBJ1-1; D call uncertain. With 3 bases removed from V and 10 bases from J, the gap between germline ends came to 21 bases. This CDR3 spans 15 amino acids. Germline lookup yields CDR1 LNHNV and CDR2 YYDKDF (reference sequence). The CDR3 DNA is TGTGCCACCAGCAGTAGCCGTGGGTGGCCGCGAGTAGCTTTCTTT. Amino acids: CATSSSRGWPRVAFF.

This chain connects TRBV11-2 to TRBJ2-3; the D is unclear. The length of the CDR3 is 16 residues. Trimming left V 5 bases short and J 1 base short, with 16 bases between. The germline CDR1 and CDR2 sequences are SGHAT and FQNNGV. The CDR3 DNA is TGTGCCAGCAGCCCCCACGGGCGAGACCGCACAGATACGCAGTATTTT. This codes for CASSPHGRDRTDTQYF.

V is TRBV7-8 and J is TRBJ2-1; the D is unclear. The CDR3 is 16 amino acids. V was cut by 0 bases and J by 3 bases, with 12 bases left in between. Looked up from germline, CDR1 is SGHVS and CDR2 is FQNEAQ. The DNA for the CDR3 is TGTGCCAGCAGCTTAGCGGTAACCCTGGGCTACAATGAGCAGTTCTTC. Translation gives CASSLAVTLGYNEQFF.

The CDR3 nucleotides read TGCGCCAGCAGCCACGGGGGCGGGAGGGTCTCCTACAATGAGCAGTTCTTC. This sequence encodes CASSHGGGRVSYNEQFF. This chain joins TRBV4-3 and TRBJ2-1; 9 nucleotides align to TRBD2. The V gene's germline CDR1 is LGHNA and CDR2 YSLEER. The J segment lost 0 bases and the V segment lost 3 bases, leaving 6 bases of the junction unmatched. The CDR3 length is 17 residues.

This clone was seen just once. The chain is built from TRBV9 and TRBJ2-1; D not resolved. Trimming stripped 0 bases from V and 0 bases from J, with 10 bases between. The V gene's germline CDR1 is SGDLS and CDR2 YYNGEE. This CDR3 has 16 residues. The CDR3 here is CASSVDQLSSYNEQFF. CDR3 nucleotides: TGTGCCAGCAGCGTAGACCAATTAAGCTCCTACAATGAGCAGTTCTTC.

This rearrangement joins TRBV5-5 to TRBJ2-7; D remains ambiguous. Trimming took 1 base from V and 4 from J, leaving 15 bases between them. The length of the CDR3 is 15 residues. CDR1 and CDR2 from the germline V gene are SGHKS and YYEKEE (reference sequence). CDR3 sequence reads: CASSLYMAGPYEQYF. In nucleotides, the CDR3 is TGTGCCAGCAGCTTGTACATGGCAGGACCTTACGAGCAGTACTTC.

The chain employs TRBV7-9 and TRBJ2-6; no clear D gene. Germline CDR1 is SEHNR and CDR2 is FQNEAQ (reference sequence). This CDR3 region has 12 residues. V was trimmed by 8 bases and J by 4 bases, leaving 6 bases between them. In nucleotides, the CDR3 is TGTGCCAGCGAAGGCGGGGCCAACGTCCTGACTTTC. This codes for CASEGGANVLTF.

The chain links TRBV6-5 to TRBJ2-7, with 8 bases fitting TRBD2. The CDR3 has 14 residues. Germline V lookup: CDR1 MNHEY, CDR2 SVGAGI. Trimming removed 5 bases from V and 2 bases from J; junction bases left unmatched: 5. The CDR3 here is CASSGIGRAYEQYF. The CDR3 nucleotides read TGTGCCAGCAGTGGCATCGGGAGGGCCTACGAGCAGTACTTC.

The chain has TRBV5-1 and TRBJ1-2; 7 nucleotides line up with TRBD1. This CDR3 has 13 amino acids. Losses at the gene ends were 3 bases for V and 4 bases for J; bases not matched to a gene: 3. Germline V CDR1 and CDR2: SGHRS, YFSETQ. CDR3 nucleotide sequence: TGCGCCAGCAGCTCCGGACAGGTCTATGGCTACACCTTC. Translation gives CASSSGQVYGYTF. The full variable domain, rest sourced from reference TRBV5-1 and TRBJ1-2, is KAGVTQTPRYLIKTRGQQVTLSCSPISGHRSVSWYQQTPGQGLQFLFEYFSETQRNKGNFPGRFSGRQFSNSRSEMNVSTLELGDSALYLCASSSGQVYGYTFGSGTRLTVV.

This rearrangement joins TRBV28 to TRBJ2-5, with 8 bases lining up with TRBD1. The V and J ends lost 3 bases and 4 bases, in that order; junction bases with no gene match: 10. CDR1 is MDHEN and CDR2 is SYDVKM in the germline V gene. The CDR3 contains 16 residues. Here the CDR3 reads CASSFVRGPIGETQYF. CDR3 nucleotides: TGTGCCAGCAGTTTCGTCAGGGGGCCTATCGGAGAGACCCAGTACTTC. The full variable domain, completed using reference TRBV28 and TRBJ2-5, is DVKVTQSSRYLVKRTGEKVFLECVQDMDHENMFWYRQDPGLGLRLIYFSYDVKMKEKGDIPEGYSVSREKKERFSLILESASTNQTSMYLCASSFVRGPIGETQYFGPGTRLLVL.

The chain's CDR3 is CASSSAGTGSYEQYF. The CDR3 coding sequence is TGTGCCAGCAGCAGCGCAGGGACAGGGTCCTACGAGCAGTACTTC. V and J are TRBV5-6 and TRBJ2-7; 9 positions agree with TRBD1. J was trimmed by 1 base and V by 4 bases; bases with no gene match: 6. Germline V gene lookup returns CDR1 SGHDT and CDR2 YYEEEE. CDR3 length: 15 amino acids.